This T cell receptor (beta chain) was obtained from a study of T cell changes during pregnancy in multiple sclerosis. CDR1 and CDR2 from the germline V gene are MNHEY and SMNVEV (reference sequence). The CDR3 totals 14 residues. J gave up 1 base and V 3 bases, and 1 base lay outside the gene matches. Generated by immunoSEQ multiplex PCR, the TCRdb table keeps only in-frame clones and is missing some. The sample carries around 40,000 clones, about 92% recorded once. The sample consisted of CD8+ T cells from peripheral blood mononuclear cells, taken in the third trimester of pregnancy. This rearrangement joins TRBV27 to TRBJ2-7; TRBD1 aligns across 9 bases. The TCR comes from a female donor with multiple sclerosis, enrolled in a pregnancy study. The chain's CDR3 is CASSFGTGSYEQYF. The CDR3 region has the DNA TGTGCCAGCAGTTTTGGGACAGGGTCCTACGAGCAGTACTTC.